Described below is a single T cell receptor (beta chain) sequence and its context. The V and J ends lost 1 base and 5 bases, in that order; junction bases with no gene match: 2. From germline, CDR1 is LNHDA and CDR2 SQIVND (reference sequence). This CDR3 has 14 amino acids. This record comes from a study of OX40 agonist ivuxolimab in advanced cancers. Sequencing used immunoSEQ multiplex PCR; TCRdb keeps in-frame clones, though not all of them. Here the sample spans around 60,000 clones, 75% to 90% being singletons. The material was CD4+ or CD8+ T cells sorted from blood, obtained in a trial of the OX40 agonist ivuxolimab. V and J are TRBV19 and TRBJ2-1, with TRBD2 matching over 7 bases. This clonotype was sampled from an adult with an advanced solid tumor such as melanoma, head and neck, liver or kidney cancer. CDR3 in DNA: TGTGCCAGTAGTATAGTGGGGGGGGACAATGAGCAGTTCTTC. Translating gives CASSIVGGDNEQFF. Drawing the rest from reference TRBV19 and TRBJ2-1, the complete variable domain is DGGITQSPKYLFRKEGQNVTLSCEQNLNHDAMYWYRQDPGQGLRLIYYSQIVNDFQKGDIAEGYSVSREKKESFPLTVTSAQKNPTAFYLCASSIVGGDNEQFFGPGTRLTVL.